This T cell receptor beta chain was sequenced during a study of T-cell memory formation after mild COVID-19. MiXCR was run by TCRdb on the 5' RACE reads, yielding one entry per CDR3 protein. The sample records under 150,000 distinct CDR3 sequences, about 17% being singletons. The V segment lost 7 bases and the J segment 9 bases; nucleotides outside the gene matches: 8. This CDR3 comprises 12 residues. This clonotype was seen more than once but under ten times. The receptor was isolated from an adult woman who had mild COVID-19 (a few samples of this study predate the infection). Cell type and time point are not known. Sample: PBMCs or a T cell subset sorted from them (not recorded which). V is TRBV12-3 or TRBV12-4 and J is TRBJ2-7; 8 bases are shared with TRBD2. The CDR3 loop reads CASTDGGALQYF. The CDR3 nucleotides read TGTGCCAGCACGGACGGGGGGGCGTTGCAGTACTTC.